This T cell receptor beta chain was recorded in a study of metastatic and nonmetastatic thyroid tumors. Study-wide context: It was across blood and tumor or nodule tissue from malignant and benign thyroid patients that repertoires were compared.

Every patient underwent thyroid surgery untreated. The V gene lost 6 bases and the J gene lost 5 bases, with 16 bases spanning the gap. From germline, CDR1 is MNHNS and CDR2 SASEGT. The CDR3 contains 15 residues. Authors' processing steps: Construction of a distant-metastasis classifier for papillary thyroid cancer relied on CDR3 differences across clinicopathological groups. TCRdb called clones again from the PCR reads with MiXCR. It is TCRdb's table, rather than the study itself, that gives the V and J calls and clone size. The table records some 17,000 clones, about 23% of them present only once. The table lists this clone with many counts. The antigen is undetermined. Study results and caveats: As reported, TCR beta diversity in blood and tumor was significantly higher in malignant thyroid tumors than in benign nodules.

This sequence originates from a male donor with papillary thyroid cancer or a benign thyroid nodule (not recorded which). Some clones in this sample may be carry-over from other donors' samples. Sequenced sample: blood. The J gene is TRBJ1-4, the V gene TRBV6-1; D is possibly TRBD1 (6 bases). The CDR3 protein is CASSRPQGPNEKLFF. CDR3 nucleotide sequence: TGTGCCAGCAGCCGCCCTCAGGGGCCGAATGAAAAACTGTTTTTT.